The T cell receptor (beta chain) under discussion was sequenced for a study of T cells in Graves' hyperthyroidism and ophthalmopathy. This clonotype has a count of ten or more. The antigen remains unidentified. RNA transcripts served as the template for amplifying TCR beta CDR3 regions. The TCR CDR3 first-round RT-PCR relied on the HTBI primer set. MiXCR, run by TCRdb on the multiplex PCR reads, gives a single entry per CDR3 protein. The data contain some 300,000 distinct CDR3 sequences, roughly 17% of them seen just once; the ten biggest clones take up approximately 35%. The study's findings and limits: Blood samples included most of the expanded thyroid clonotypes exceeding 0.001. Model output signaled ophthalmopathy a median 6.5 months ahead of onset.

A roughly 9.1 ml volume of fresh peripheral blood provided the PBMCs. This CDR3 region has 13 residues. V was shortened by 0 bases and J by 9 bases, with 11 bases between the two germline ends. The germline V gene encodes CDR1 LGHDT and CDR2 YNNKEL (reference sequence). Material for sequencing was blood. This TCR came from a young man with Graves' hyperthyroidism. J is TRBJ1-2 and V is TRBV3-1; no firm D call. CDR3 DNA sequence: TGTGCCAGCAGCCAAGAAGGAGGGCCGAGCTACACCTTC. Translation: CASSQEGGPSYTF.